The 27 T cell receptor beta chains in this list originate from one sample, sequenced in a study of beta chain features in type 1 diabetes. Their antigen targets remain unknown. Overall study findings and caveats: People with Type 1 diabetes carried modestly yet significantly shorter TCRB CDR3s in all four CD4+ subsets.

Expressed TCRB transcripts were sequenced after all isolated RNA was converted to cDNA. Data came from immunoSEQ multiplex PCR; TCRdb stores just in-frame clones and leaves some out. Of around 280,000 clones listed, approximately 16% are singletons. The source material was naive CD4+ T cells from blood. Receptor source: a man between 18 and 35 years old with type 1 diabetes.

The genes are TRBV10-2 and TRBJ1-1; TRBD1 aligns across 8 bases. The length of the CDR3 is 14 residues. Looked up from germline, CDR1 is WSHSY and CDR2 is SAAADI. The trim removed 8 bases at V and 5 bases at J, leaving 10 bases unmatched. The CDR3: CASVDTGGRTEAFF. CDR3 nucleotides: TGCGCCAGCGTTGACACAGGGGGAAGAACTGAAGCTTTCTTT.

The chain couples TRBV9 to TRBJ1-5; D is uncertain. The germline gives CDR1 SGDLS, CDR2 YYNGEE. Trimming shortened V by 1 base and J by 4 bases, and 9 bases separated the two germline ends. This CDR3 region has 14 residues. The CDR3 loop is CASSVSFGNQPQHF. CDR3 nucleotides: TGTGCCAGCAGCGTATCGTTCGGGAATCAGCCCCAGCATTTT.

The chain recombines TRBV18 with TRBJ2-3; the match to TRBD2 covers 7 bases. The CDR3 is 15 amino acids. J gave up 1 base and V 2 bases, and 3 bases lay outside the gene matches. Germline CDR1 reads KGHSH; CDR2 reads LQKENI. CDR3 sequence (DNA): TGTGCCAGCTCACCAAACCTAGCGGGCACAGATACGCAGTATTTT. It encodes CASSPNLAGTDTQYF. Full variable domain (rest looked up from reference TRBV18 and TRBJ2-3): NAGVMQNPRHLVRRRGQEARLRCSPMKGHSHVYWYRQLPEEGLKFMVYLQKENIIDESGMPKERFSAEFPKEGPSILRIQQVVRGDSAAYFCASSPNLAGTDTQYFGPGTRLTVL.

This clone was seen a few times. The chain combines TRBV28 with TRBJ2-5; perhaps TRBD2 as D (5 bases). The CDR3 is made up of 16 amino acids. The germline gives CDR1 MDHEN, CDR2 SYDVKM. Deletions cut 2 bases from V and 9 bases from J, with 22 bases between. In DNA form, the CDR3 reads TGTGCCAGCAGTTTAGTTGGCGGAGGCCTCATGCAAGCCCAGTACTTC. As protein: CASSLVGGGLMQAQYF. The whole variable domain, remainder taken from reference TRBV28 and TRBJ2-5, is DVKVTQSSRYLVKRTGEKVFLECVQDMDHENMFWYRQDPGLGLRLIYFSYDVKMKEKGDIPEGYSVSREKKERFSLILESASTNQTSMYLCASSLVGGGLMQAQYFGPGTRLLVL.

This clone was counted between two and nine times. The CDR3 DNA is TGTGCCAGCAGCCGCGGGGGGGTAAACTACGAGCAGTACTTC. This codes for CASSRGGVNYEQYF. The chain recombines TRBV9 with TRBJ2-7; 9 bases align to TRBD2. V trimming: 4 bases; J trimming: 3 bases; junction bases outside the gene matches: 5. Germline V CDR1 and CDR2: SGDLS, YYNGEE. This CDR3 has 14 residues.

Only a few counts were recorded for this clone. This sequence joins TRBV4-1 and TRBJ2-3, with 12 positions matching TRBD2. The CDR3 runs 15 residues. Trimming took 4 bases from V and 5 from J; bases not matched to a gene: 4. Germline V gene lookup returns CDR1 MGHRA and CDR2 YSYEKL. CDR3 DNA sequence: TGCGCCAGCAGCCGGGGACTAGCGGGCGTAGATACGCAGTATTTT. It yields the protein CASSRGLAGVDTQYF.

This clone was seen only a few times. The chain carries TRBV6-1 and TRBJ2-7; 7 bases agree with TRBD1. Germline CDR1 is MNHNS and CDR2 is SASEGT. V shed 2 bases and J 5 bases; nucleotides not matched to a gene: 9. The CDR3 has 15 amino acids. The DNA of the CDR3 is TGTGCCAGCAGTGAACGGGGACAGTTGGTCCACGAGCAGTACTTC. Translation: CASSERGQLVHEQYF.

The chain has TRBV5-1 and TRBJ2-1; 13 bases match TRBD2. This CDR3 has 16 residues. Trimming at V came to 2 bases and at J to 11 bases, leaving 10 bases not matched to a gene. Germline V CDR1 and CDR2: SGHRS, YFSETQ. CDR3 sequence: CASSFSNPGLAGQQFF. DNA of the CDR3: TGCGCCAGCAGCTTTTCAAACCCGGGACTAGCGGGGCAGCAGTTCTTC.

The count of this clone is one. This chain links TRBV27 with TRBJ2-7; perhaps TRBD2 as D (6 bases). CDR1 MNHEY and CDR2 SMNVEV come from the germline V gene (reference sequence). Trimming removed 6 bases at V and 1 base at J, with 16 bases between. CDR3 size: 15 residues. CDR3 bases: TGTGCCAGCAGCCAACTAGCCGACCCTTCCTACGAGCAGTACTTC. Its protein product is CASSQLADPSYEQYF.

The CDR3 coding sequence is TGTGCCAGCAGCCCCCGGGAGTTACAAGAGACCCAGTACTTC. It encodes CASSPRELQETQYF. V gene TRBV5-4 combines with J gene TRBJ2-5; D perhaps matches TRBD2 (6 bases). The V end lost 4 bases, the J end lost 2 bases, and 12 bases lay between the germline ends. CDR3 length: 14 amino acids. Germline V gives CDR1 SGHNT, CDR2 YYREEE (reference sequence).

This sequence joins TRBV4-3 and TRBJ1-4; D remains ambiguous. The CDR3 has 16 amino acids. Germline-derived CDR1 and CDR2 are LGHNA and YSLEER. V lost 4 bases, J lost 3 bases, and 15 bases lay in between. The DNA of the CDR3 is TGCGCCAGCAGCCTCGAATCGCTCGGAGCTAATGAAAAACTGTTTTTT. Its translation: CASSLESLGANEKLFF.

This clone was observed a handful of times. DNA of the CDR3: TGCAGCGTTGAAGCCCGGACAGGGGTCACTGAAGCTTTCTTT. Its protein is CSVEARTGVTEAFF. The chain recombines TRBV29-1 with TRBJ1-1; 9 nucleotides agree with TRBD1. V lost 1 base, J lost 4 bases, and 4 bases stayed unmatched. Germline loops: CDR1 SQVTM, CDR2 ANQGSEA. This CDR3 is 14 amino acids long.

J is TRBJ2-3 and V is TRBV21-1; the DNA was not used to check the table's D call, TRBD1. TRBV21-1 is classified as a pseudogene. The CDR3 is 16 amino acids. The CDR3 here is CASSKDVGTDTDTQYF. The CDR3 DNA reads TGTGCCAGCAGCAAAGATGTCGGGACAGACACAGATACGCAGTATTTT.

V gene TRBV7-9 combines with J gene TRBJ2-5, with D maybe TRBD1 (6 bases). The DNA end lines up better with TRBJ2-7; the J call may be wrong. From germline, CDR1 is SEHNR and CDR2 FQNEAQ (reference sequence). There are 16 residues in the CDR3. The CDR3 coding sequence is TGTGCCAGCAGCTCCCCTACCTTGACAGGAGCCTACGAGCAGTACTTC. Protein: CASSSPTLTGAYEQYF.

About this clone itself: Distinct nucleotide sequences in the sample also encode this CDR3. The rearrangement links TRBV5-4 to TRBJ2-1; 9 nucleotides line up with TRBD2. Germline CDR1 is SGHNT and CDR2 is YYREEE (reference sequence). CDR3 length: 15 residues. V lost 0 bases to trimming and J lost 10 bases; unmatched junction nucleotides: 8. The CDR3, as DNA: TGTGCCAGCAGCTTGGTGGGACTAGCTATCAACGAGCAGTTCTTC. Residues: CASSLVGLAINEQFF.

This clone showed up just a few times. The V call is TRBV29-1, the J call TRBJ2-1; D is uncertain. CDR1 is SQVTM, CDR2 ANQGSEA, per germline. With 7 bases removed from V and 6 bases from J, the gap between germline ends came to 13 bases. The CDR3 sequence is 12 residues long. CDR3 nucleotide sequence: TGCAGCGCCTACCGACTCACCAATGAGCAGTTCTTC. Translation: CSAYRLTNEQFF.

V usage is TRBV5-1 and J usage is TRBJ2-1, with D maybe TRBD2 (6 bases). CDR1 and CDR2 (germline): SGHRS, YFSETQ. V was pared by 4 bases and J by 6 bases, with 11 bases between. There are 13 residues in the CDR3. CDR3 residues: CASSVGLRNEQFF. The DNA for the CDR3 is TGCGCCAGCAGCGTGGGACTCCGCAATGAGCAGTTCTTC.

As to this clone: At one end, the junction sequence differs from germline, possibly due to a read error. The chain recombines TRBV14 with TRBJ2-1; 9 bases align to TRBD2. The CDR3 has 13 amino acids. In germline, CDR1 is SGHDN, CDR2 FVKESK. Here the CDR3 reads CASSQDPGTSRIF. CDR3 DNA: TGTGCCAGCAGCCAAGACCCCGGGACTAGCAGGATCTTC.

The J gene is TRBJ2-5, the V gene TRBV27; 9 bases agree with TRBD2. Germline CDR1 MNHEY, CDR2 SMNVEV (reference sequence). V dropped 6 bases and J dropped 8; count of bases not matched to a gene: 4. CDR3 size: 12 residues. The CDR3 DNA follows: TGTGCCAGCAGGGGACTAGCAAGCACCCAGTACTTC. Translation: CASRGLASTQYF.

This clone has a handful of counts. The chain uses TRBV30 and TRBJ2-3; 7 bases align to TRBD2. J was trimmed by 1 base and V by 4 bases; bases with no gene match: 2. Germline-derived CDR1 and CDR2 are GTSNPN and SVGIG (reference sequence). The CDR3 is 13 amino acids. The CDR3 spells CAWKTSGTDTQYF. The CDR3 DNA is TGTGCCTGGAAAACTAGCGGCACAGATACGCAGTATTTT. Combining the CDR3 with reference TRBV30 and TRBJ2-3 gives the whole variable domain SQTIHQWPATLVQPVGSPLSLECTVEGTSNPNLYWYRQAAGRGLQLLFYSVGIGQISSEVPQNLSASRPQDRQFILSSKKLLLSDSGFYLCAWKTSGTDTQYFGPGTRLTVL.

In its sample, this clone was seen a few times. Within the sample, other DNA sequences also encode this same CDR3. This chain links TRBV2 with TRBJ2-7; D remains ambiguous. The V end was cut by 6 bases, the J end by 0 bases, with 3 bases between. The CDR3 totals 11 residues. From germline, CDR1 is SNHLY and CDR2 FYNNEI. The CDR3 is CASSLSYEQYF. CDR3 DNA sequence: TGTGCCAGCAGCCTCTCCTACGAGCAGTACTTC.

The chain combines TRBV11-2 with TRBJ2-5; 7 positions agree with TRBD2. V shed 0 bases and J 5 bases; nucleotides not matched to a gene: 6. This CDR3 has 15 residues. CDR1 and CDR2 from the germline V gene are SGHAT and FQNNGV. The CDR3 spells CASSLEPHGRETQYF. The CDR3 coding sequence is TGTGCCAGCAGCTTAGAGCCCCACGGGAGGGAGACCCAGTACTTC.

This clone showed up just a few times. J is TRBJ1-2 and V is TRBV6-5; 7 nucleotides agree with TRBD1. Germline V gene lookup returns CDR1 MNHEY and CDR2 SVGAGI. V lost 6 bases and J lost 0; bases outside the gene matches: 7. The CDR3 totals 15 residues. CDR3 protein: CASRTGQPPNYGYTF. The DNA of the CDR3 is TGTGCCAGCAGGACGGGACAGCCGCCTAACTATGGCTACACCTTC.

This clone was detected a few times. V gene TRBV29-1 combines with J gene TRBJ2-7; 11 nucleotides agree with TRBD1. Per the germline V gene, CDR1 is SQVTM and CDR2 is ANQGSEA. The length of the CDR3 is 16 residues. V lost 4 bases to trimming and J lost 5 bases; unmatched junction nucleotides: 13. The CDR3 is CSVGVVGDRGLHEQYF. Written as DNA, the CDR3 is TGCAGCGTTGGGGTAGTAGGGGACAGGGGGTTACACGAGCAGTACTTC.

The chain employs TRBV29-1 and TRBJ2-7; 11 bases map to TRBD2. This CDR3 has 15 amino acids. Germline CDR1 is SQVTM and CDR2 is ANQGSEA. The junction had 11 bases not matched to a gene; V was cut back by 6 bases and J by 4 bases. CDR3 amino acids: CSVTGLAGGTYEQYF. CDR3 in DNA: TGCAGCGTGACAGGGCTAGCGGGAGGTACGTACGAGCAGTACTTC.

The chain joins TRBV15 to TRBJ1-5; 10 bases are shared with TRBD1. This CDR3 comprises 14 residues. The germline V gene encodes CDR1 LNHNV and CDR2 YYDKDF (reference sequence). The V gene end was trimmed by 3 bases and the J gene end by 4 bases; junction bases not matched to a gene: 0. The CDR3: CATSRGQGNQPQHF. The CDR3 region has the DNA TGTGCCACCAGCAGGGGACAGGGGAATCAGCCCCAGCATTTT.

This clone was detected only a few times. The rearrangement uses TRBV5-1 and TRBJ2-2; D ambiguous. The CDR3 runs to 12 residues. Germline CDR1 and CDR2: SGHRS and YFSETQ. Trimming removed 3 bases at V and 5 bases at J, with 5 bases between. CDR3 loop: CASSSTTGELFF. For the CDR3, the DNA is TGCGCCAGCAGCTCAACTACCGGGGAGCTGTTTTTT. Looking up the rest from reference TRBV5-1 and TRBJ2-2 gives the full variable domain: KAGVTQTPRYLIKTRGQQVTLSCSPISGHRSVSWYQQTPGQGLQFLFEYFSETQRNKGNFPGRFSGRQFSNSRSEMNVSTLELGDSALYLCASSSTTGELFFGEGSRLTVL.